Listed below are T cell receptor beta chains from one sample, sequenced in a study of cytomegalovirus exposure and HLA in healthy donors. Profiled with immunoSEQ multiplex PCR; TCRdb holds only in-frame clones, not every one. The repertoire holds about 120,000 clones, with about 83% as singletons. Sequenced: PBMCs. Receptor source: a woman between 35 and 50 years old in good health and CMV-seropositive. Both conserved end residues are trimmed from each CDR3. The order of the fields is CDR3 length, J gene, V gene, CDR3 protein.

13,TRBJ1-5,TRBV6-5,ASSPGTGEGQPQH
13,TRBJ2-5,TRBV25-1,ASSELGGGLETQY
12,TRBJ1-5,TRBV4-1,ASSQGDSLRPQH
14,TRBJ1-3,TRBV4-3,ASSQAPGESGNTIY
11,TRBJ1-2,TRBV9,ASSVLAGYGYT
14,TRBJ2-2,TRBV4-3,ASSQATTGDTGELF
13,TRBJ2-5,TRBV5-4,ASSPVGGGVETQY
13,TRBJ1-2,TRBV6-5,ASSYRVGGGYGYT
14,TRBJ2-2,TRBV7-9,ASSLQTGGNTGELF
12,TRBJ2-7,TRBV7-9,ASSLDAGLNEQY
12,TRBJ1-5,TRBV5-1,ASSLEGANQPQH
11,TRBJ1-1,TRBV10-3,AISESSGVEAF
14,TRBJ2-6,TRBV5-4,ASSLGRNSGANVLT
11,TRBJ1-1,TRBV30,AWSGQGNTEAF
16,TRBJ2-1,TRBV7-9,ASSSDRRGLSGYNEQF
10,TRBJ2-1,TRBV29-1,STGTPDNEQF
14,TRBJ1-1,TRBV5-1,ASSQPGQGAFTEAF
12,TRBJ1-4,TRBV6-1,ASSEDRGREKLF
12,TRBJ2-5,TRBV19,ASSIGGAQETQY
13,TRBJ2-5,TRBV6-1,ASLTTSGGQETQY
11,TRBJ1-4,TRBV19,ASTTVSNEKLF
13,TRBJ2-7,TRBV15,ATSREGTFGYEQY
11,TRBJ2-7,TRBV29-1,SAGTGLSYEQY
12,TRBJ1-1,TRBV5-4,ASSYRDFNTEAF
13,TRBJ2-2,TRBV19,ASSIVRGITGELF
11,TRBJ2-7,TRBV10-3,AVAPGYDNEQY
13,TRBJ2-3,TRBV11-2,ASNLGGGRADTQY
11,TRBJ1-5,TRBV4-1,ASSQERNQPQH
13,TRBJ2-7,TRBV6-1,ASSAPERNLYEQY
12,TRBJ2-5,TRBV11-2,ASSLDRYQETQY
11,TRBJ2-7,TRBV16,ASSQPHRGEQY
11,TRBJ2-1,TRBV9,ASSSPGSEKQF
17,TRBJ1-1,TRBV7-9,AIRFPATGTGGSEAEAF
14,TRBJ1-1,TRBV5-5,ASSLGLGGANTEAF
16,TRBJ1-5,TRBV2,ASTLGTGGSGSNQPQH
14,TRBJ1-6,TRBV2,ASSYQGVGNNSPLH
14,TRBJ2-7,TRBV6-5,ASSYSAAGQSYEQY
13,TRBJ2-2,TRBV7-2,ASSPGARGTGELF
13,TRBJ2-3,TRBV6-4,ASSENGGGTDTQY
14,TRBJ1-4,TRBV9,ASSVGAQGLDEKLF
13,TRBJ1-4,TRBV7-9,AGTLGQGTNEKLF
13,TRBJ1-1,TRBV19,ASSTWTGGNTEAF
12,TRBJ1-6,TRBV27,ASSLSSYNSPLH
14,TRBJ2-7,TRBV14,ASSQGRRASSYEQY
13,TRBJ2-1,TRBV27,ASWGLAGPSGEQF
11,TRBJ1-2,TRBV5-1,ASSLAADIGYT
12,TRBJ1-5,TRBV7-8,ASSPSLGNQPQH
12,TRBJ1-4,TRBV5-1,ASKVQGTYEKLF
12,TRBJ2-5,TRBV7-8,ASSQEGVRETQY